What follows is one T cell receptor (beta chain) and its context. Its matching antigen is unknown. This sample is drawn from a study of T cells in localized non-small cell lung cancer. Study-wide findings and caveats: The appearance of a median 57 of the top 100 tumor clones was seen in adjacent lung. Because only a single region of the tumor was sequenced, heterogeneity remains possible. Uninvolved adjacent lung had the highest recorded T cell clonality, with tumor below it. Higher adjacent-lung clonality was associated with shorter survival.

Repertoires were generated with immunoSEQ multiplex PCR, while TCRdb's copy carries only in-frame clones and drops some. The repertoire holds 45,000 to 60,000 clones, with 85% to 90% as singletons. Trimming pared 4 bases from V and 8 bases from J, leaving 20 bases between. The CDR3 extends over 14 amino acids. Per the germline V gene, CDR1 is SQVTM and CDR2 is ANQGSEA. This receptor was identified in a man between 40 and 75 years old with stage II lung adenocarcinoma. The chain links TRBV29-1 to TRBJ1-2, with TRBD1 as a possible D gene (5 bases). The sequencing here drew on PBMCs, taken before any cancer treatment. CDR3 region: CSVVMGRGVGGYTF. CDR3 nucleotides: TGCAGCGTTGTAATGGGACGGGGGGTAGGAGGCTACACCTTC.